This TCR beta chain was sequenced during a study of blood T cell repertoires in COVID-19. Study-level information: PBMCs, B-cell-depleted T cells, or T cells provided the cDNA or gDNA that made up the material.

Sequencing used immunoSEQ multiplex PCR; TCRdb keeps in-frame clones, though not all of them. Of roughly 190,000 clones in the sample, 86% were seen once. While infection was still active, Seattle patients were enrolled and then followed longitudinally. V was pared by 4 bases and J by 4 bases, with 14 bases of the junction left unmatched. Germline CDR1 SGDLS, CDR2 YYNGEE. This CDR3 is 17 amino acids long. The sequence derives from a woman aged 60-70 years with COVID-19, enrolled during active disease. The material sequenced was peripheral blood. This rearrangement joins TRBV9 to TRBJ2-7, with 10 nucleotides matching TRBD1. CDR3 sequence reads: CASSNVVSGQGLYEQYF. Written as DNA, the CDR3 is TGTGCCAGCAGCAACGTAGTATCGGGACAGGGGCTTTACGAGCAGTACTTC.